The clone carrying this T cell receptor (beta chain) occurred once. The antigen remains unidentified. This CDR3 comprises 15 residues. Germline V gene data show CDR1 as SGDLS and CDR2 as YYNGEE. Losses at the gene ends were 0 bases for V and 2 bases for J; bases not matched to a gene: 0. The sample is drawn from a study of somatic mutations in cytotoxic T cells in rheumatoid arthritis. General study findings and limits: Each of about an eighth of the roughly 60 patients had a largest CD8+ clone that made up more than 20% of CD8+ cells.

Profiling relied on immunoSEQ multiplex PCR, and the TCRdb table lists in-frame clones only, not all of them. The sample lists approximately 7,900 clones, 75% occurring once. The sequence was obtained from an adult with rheumatoid arthritis. The chain recombines TRBV9 with TRBJ1-3; 9 nucleotides line up with TRBD1. Sequencing input: CD8+ T cells sorted from blood. For the CDR3, the DNA is TGTGCCAGCAGCGTAGGGGACAGGGCTGGAAACACCATATATTTT. Encoded protein: CASSVGDRAGNTIYF.